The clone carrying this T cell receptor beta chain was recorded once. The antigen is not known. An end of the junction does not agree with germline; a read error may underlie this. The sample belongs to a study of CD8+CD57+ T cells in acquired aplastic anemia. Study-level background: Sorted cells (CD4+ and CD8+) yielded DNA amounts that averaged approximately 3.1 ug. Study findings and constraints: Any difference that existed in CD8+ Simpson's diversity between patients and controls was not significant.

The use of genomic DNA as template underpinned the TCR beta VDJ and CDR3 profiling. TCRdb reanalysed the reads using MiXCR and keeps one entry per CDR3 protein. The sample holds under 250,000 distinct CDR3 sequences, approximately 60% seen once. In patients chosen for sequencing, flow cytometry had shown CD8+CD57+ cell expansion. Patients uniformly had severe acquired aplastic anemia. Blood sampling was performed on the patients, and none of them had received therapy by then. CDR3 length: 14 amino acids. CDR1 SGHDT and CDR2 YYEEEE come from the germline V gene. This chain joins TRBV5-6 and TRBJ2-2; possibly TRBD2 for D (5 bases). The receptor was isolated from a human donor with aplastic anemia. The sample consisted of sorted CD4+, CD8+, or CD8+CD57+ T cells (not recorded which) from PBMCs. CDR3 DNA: TGTGCCAGCAGCTTGGGGTTGCGCACCGGGGAGCTGTCTTTT. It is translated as CASSLGLRTGELSF.